Listed below are T cell receptor beta chains from one sample, sequenced in a study of CD8 T cells in ankylosing spondylitis. TCRdb fed the 5' RACE reads into MiXCR, producing one record per CDR3 protein. Of under 150,000 distinct CDR3 sequences listed, about 8% were seen once; the top ten hold 7.3%. The specimen was synovial fluid, either unsorted or a sorted T cell fraction (not recorded which). These receptors were taken from a male donor with ankylosing spondylitis. Both conserved end residues are part of each CDR3. A D gene is named only where the DNA matches it firmly. Size is stated for part of the rows, as once, few or many counts, or as a class when the clone is expanded.

CDR3nt	CDR3aa	abundance	j_gene	d_gene	v_gene
TGTGCCAGCAGTGAATATGGTTCCGGACAGGGAATGGCTTTCTTT	CASSEYGSGQGMAFF	few	TRBJ1-1	TRBD1	TRBV25-1
TGTGCCAGCAGCCGTGAGGGGGGGGCCTACGAGCAGTACTTC	CASSREGGAYEQYF	-	TRBJ2-7	-	TRBV5-4
TGTGCCAGCTCACCACGAGCGGGACAGGGCACTGAAGCTTTCTTT	CASSPRAGQGTEAFF	few	TRBJ1-1	TRBD1	TRBV18
TGTGCCACCAGTGATTCGGGACAGGGAGGACAAGAGCAGTACTTC	CATSDSGQGGQEQYF	once	TRBJ2-7	TRBD1	TRBV24-1
TGTGCCACCAGCAGAGATAGTTTAACGGGGACACAGTACTTC	CATSRDSLTGTQYF	-	TRBJ2-5	-	TRBV15
TGTGCCAGCAGTCCGGGATGGAACACTGAAGCTTTCTTT	CASSPGWNTEAFF	many	TRBJ1-1	-	TRBV27
TGTGCCAGCAGTGAAGAGACAGGTATAGAAGCTTTCTTT	CASSEETGIEAFF	-	TRBJ1-1	-	TRBV2
TGTGCCAGCAGTCCCGCCCGGGAGGCGTGGGGAAACACCATATATTTT	CASSPAREAWGNTIYF	-	TRBJ1-3	-	TRBV28
TGTGCCAGCAGCTCCGACCCGGCCTACTCCTACGAGCAGTACTTC	CASSSDPAYSYEQYF	many	TRBJ2-7	-	TRBV7-2
TGTGCCAGCAGTGAAACGGAGCACACCGGGGAGCTGTTTTTT	CASSETEHTGELFF	-	TRBJ2-2	-	TRBV2